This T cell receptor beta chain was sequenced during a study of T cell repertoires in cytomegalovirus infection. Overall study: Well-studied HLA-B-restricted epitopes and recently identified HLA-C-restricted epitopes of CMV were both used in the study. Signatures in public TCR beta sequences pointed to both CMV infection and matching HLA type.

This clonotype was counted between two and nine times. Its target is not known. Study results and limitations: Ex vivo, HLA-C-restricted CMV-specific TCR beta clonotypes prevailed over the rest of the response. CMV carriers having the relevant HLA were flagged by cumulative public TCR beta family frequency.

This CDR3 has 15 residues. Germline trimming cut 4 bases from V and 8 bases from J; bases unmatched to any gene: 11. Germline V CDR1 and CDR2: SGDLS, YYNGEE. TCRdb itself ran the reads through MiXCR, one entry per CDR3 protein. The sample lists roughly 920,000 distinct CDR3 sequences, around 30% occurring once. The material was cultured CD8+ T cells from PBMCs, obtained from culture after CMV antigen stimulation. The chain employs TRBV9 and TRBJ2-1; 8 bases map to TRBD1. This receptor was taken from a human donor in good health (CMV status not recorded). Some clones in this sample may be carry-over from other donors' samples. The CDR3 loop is CASSPPTGAIYEQFF. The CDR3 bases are TGTGCCAGCAGCCCCCCGACAGGGGCTATCTATGAGCAGTTCTTC.